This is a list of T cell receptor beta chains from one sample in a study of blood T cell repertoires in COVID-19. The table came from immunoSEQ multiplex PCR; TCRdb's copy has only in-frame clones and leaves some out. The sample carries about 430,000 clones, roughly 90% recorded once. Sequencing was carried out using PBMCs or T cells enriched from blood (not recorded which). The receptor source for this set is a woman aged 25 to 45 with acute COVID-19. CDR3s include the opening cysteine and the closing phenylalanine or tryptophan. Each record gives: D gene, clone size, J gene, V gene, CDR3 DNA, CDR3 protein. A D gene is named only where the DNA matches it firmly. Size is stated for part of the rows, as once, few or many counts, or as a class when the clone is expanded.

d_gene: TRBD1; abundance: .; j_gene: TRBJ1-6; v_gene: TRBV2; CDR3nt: TGTGCCAGCAGTCCTGACAGGGTGAGGAATTCACCCCTCCACTTT; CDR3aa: CASSPDRVRNSPLHF
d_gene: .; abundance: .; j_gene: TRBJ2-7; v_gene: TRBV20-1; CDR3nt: TGCAGTGCTAGTGAGGCCGGGGGTTACGAGCAGTACTTC; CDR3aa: CSASEAGGYEQYF
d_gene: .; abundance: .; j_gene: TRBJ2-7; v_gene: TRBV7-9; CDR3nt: TGTGCAGCACCCTACGGTTCCGAGCAGTACTTC; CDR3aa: CAAPYGSEQYF
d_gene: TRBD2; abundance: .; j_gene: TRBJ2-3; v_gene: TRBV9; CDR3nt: TGTGCCAGCAGTGATAGCGGGGGTACAGATACGCAGTATTTT; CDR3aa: CASSDSGGTDTQYF
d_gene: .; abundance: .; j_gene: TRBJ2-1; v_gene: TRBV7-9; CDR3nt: TGTGCCAGCAGCTTACGTAGAGCGGGTCCCTCCTACAATGAGCAGTTCTTC; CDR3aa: CASSLRRAGPSYNEQFF
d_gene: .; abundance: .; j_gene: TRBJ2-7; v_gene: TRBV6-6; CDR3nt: TGTGCCAGCAGCACATCTCCATTCTACGAGCAGTACTTC; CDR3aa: CASSTSPFYEQYF
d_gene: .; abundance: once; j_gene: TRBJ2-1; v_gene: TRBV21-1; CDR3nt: TGTGCCAGCAGCACCCGGGACAGGGTTATTCATGAGCAGTTCTTC; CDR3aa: CASSTRDRVIHEQFF
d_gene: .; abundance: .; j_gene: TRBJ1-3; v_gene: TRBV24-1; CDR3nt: TGTGCCACCAGTGACGGGAAAGGAAACACCATATATTTT; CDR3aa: CATSDGKGNTIYF
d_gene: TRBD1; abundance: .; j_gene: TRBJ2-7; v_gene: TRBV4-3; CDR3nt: TGCGCCAGCAGCCGCGGGACAGGGCCCTCCTACGAGCAGTACTTC; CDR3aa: CASSRGTGPSYEQYF
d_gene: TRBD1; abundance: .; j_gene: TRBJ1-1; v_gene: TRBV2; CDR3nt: TGTGCCAGCAGTGGACAGGGACCCAACACTGAAGCTTTCTTT; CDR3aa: CASSGQGPNTEAFF
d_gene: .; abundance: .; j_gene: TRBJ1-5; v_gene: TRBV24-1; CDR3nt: TGTGCCACCAGTGATGCAGGGGCGCGGCAGCCCCAGCATTTT; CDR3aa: CATSDAGARQPQHF
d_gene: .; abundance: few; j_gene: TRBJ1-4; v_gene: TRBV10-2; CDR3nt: TGCGCCAGCAGGGACAGAGCAACTAATGAAAAACTGTTTTTT; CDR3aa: CASRDRATNEKLFF
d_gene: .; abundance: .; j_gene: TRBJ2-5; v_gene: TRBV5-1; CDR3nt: TGCGCCAGCAGCATCGGCGGCGGGGAGACCCAGTACTTC; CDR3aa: CASSIGGGETQYF
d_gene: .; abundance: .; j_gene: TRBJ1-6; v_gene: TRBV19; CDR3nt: TGTGCCAGTACCCCTGAAGTGGTCAGGGGAAATTCACCCCTCCACTTT; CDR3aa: CASTPEVVRGNSPLHF
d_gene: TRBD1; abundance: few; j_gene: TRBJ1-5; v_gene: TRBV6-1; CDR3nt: TGTGCCAGCAGTGGAAGCGAGATATATGGACAGGGCCGGCAGCCCCAGCATTTT; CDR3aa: CASSGSEIYGQGRQPQHF
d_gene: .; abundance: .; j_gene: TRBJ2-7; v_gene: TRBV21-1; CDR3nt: TGTGCCAGCAGCGCCTACCCGGGCGGGGGCTACGAGCAGTACTTC; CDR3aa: CASSAYPGGGYEQYF
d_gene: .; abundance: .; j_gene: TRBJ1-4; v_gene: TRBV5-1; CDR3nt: TGCGCCAGCAGCTTATCCGCAACTAATGAAAAACTGTTTTTT; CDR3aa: CASSLSATNEKLFF
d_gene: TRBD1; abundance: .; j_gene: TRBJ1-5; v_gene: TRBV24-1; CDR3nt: TGTGCCACCAGTGATTCCGGGACAGTACAGCCCCAGCATTTT; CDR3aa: CATSDSGTVQPQHF
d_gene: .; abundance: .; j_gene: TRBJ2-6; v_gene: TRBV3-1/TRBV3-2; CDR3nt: TGTGCCAGCAGCCAGCACGGACAGGGGGCCAACGTCCTGACTTTC; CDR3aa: CASSQHGQGANVLTF
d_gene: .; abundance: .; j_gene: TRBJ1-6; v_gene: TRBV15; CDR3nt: TGTGCCACCAGCAGAACAGGTTCCAACGTCGGTTCACCCCTCCACTTT; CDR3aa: CATSRTGSNVGSPLHF
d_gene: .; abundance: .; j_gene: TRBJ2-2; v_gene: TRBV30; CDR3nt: TGTGCCTGGAGTTGGGGAAGGGGGAGAATTGCCGGGGAGCTGTTTTTT; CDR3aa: CAWSWGRGRIAGELFF
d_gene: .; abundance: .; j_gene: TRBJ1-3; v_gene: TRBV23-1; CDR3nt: TGCGCCAGCAGTCAAGGGGGGGCGAGAAACACCATATATTTT; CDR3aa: CASSQGGARNTIYF
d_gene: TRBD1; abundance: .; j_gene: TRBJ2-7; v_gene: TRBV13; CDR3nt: TGTGCCAGCAGTCCCGGGACAGGGGGACGAGCTTCCTACGAGCAGTACTTC; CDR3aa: CASSPGTGGRASYEQYF
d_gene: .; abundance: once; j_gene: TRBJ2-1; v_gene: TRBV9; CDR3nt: TGTGCCAGCAGCGTAGAGGATGGGGCCCCCGGGAATGAGCAGTTCTTC; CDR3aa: CASSVEDGAPGNEQFF
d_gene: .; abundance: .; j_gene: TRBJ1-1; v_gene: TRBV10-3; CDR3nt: TGTGCCATCAGTCGGGGGAACACTGAAGCTTTCTTT; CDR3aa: CAISRGNTEAFF